The clone carrying this T cell receptor beta chain was found many times. The target antigen is unknown. These data belong to a study of T cells in Graves' hyperthyroidism and ophthalmopathy. Study at large: Peripheral blood draws took place at initial diagnosis, ahead of any treatment. Study conclusions and caveats: Clonotypes that were expanded in thyroid above 0.001 mostly appeared in blood too.

The CDR3 totals 16 residues. Looked up from germline, CDR1 is MDHEN and CDR2 is SYDVKM. The V and J ends lost 3 bases and 0 bases respectively, with 12 bases between them. The investigators amplified TCR beta CDR3 regions from RNA transcripts. The HTBI primer set was used in a first-round RT-PCR of the TCR CDR3. MiXCR, applied by TCRdb to the multiplex PCR reads, yields one record per CDR3 protein. Of about 530,000 distinct CDR3 sequences listed, approximately 17% are singletons. This sequence originates from a woman between 18 and 29 years old with Graves' ophthalmopathy. The rearrangement joins TRBV28 to TRBJ1-5, with D possibly being TRBD1 (5 bases). The sequencing input was blood. CDR3 sequence reads: CASSFWTLDSNQPQHF. The DNA for the CDR3 is TGTGCCAGCAGTTTTTGGACACTAGATAGCAATCAGCCCCAGCATTTT.